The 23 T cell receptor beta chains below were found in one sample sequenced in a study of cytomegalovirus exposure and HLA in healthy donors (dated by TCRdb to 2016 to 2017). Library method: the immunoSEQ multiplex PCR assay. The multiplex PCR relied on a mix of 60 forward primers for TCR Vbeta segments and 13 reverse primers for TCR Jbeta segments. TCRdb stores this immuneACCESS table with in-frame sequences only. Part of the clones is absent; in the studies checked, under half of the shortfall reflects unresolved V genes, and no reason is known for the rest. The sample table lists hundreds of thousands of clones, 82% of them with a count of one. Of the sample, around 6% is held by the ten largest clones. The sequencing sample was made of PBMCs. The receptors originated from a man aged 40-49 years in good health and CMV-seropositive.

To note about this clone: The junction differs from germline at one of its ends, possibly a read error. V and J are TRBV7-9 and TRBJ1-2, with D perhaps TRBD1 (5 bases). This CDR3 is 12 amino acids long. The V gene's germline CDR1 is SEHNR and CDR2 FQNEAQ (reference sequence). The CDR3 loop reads CASSLTGGAEHF. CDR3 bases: TGTGCCAGCAGCTTAACGGGGGGTGCGGAGCACTTC.

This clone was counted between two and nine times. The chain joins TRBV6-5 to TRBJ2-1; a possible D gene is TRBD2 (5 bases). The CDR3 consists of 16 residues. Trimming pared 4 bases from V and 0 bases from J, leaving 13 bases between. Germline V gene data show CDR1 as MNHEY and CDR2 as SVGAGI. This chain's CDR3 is CASSLERFSSYNEQFF. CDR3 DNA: TGTGCCAGCAGTTTAGAGCGGTTTAGCTCCTACAATGAGCAGTTCTTC.

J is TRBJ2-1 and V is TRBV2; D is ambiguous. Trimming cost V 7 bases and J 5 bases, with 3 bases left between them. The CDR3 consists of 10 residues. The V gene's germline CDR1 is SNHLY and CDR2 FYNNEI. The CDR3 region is CASTDNEQFF. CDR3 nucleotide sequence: TGTGCCAGCACAGACAATGAGCAGTTCTTC.

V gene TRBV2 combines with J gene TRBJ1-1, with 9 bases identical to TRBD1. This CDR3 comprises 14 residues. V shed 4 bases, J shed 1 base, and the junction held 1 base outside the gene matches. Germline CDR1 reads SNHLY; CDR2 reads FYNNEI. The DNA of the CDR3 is TGTGCCAGCAGTGGGGACAGGGCGAACACTGAAGCTTTCTTT. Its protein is CASSGDRANTEAFF. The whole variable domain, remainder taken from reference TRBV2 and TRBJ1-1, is EPEVTQTPSHQVTQMGQEVILRCVPISNHLYFYWYRQILGQKVEFLVSFYNNEISEKSEIFDDQFSVERPDGSNFTLKIRSTKLEDSAMYFCASSGDRANTEAFFGQGTRLTVV.

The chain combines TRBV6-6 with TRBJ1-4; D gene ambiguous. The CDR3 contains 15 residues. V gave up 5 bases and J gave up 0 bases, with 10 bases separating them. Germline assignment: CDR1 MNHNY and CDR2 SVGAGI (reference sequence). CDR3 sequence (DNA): TGTGCCAGCAGTAGTCACACCGCAACTAATGAAAAACTGTTTTTT. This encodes CASSSHTATNEKLFF.

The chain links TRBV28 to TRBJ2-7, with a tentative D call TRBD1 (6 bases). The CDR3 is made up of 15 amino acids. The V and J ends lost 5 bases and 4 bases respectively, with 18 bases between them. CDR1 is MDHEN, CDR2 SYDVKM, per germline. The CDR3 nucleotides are TGTGCCAGCAGTCGACCCACGGACAGAGTATACGAGCAGTACGTC. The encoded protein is CASSRPTDRVYEQYV.

The CDR3 protein is CASSLEAGKGKNEQFF. DNA of the CDR3: TGTGCCAGCAGCTTGGAGGCGGGAAAGGGAAAAAATGAGCAGTTCTTC. This rearrangement joins TRBV5-4 to TRBJ2-1, with a possible D match to TRBD2 (6 bases). The germline V and J ends were trimmed by 0 bases and 7 bases, with 17 bases remaining between them. The CDR3 covers 16 residues. The V gene's germline CDR1 is SGHNT and CDR2 YYREEE (reference sequence).

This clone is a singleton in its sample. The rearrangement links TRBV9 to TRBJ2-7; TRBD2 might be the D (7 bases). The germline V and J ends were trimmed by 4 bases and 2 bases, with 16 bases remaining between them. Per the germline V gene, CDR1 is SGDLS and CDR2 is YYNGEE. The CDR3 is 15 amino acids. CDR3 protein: CASSPRIGGAYEQYF. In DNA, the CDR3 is TGTGCCAGCAGCCCGAGGATAGGGGGGGCCTACGAGCAGTACTTC. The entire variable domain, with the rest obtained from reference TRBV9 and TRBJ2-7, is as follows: DSGVTQTPKHLITATGQRVTLRCSPRSGDLSVYWYQQSLDQGLQFLIQYYNGEERAKGNILERFSAQQFPDLHSELNLSSLELGDSALYFCASSPRIGGAYEQYFGPGTRLTVT.

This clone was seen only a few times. The CDR3 sequence: CASMQGVVPNYGYTF. The DNA of the CDR3 is TGTGCCAGCATGCAGGGGGTGGTTCCTAACTATGGCTACACCTTC. The chain is built from TRBV6-1 and TRBJ1-2, with 7 bases aligning to TRBD1. The CDR3 runs 15 residues. V shed 7 bases, J shed 0 bases, and the junction held 8 bases outside the gene matches. CDR1 is MNHNS, CDR2 SASEGT, per germline.

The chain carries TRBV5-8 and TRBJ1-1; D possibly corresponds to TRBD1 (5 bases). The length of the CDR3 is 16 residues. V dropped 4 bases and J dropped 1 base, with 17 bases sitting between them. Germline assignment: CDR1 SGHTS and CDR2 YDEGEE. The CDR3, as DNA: TGTGCCAGCAGCGCCGCTTGGGGCGGGAGGAACACTGAAGCTTTCTTT. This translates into CASSAAWGGRNTEAFF.

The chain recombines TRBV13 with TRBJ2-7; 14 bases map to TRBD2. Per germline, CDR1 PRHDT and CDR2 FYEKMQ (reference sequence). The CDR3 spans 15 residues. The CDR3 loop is CASSLGLAGGYEQYV. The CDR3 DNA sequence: TGTGCCAGCAGCCTAGGACTAGCGGGAGGCTACGAGCAGTACGTC.

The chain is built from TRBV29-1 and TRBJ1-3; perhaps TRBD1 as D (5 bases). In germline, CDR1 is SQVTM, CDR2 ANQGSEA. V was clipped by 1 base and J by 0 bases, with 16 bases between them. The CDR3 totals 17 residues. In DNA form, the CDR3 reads TGCAGCGTTGAAGCCCCCCAAGGGGTCAGCTCTGGAAACACCATATATTTT. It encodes CSVEAPQGVSSGNTIYF.

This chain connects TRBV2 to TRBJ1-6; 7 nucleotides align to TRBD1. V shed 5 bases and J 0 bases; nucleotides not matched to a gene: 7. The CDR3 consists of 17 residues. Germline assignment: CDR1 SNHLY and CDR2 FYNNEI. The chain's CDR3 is CASSPDRPSSYNSPLHF. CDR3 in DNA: TGTGCCAGCAGTCCGGACAGGCCGAGCTCCTATAATTCACCCCTCCACTTT.

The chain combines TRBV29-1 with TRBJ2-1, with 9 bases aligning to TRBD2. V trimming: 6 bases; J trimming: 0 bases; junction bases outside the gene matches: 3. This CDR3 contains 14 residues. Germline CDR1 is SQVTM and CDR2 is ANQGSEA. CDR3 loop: CSVLSGSSYNEQFF. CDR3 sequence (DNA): TGCAGCGTCCTTAGCGGGAGCTCCTACAATGAGCAGTTCTTC.

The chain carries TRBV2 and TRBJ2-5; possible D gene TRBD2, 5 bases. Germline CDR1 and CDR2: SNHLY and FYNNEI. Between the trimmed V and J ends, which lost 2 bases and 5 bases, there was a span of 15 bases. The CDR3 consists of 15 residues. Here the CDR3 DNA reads TGTGCCAGCAGTGAACTACAGCGAGGGTCGGAGACCCAGTACTTC. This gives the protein CASSELQRGSETQYF.

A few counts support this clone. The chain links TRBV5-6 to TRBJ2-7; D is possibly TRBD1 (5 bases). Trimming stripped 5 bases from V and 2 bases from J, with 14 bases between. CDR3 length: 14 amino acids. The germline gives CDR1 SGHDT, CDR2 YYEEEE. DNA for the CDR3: TGTGCCAGCAGAGCTGCGGACAACCCCTACGAGCAGTACTTC. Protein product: CASRAADNPYEQYF.

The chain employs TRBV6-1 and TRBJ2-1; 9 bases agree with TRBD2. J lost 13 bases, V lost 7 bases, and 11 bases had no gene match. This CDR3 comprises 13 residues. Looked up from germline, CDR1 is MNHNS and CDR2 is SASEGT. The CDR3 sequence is CASITSGPGVQFF. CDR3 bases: TGTGCCAGCATTACTAGCGGGCCGGGGGTTCAGTTCTTC.

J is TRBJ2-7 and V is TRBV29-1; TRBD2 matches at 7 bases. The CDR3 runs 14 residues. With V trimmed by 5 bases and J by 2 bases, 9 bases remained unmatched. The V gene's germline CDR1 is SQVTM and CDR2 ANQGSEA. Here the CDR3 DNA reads TGCAGCGTTCTTCTAGCGGCCAAACCCTACGAGCAGTACGTC. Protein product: CSVLLAAKPYEQYV.

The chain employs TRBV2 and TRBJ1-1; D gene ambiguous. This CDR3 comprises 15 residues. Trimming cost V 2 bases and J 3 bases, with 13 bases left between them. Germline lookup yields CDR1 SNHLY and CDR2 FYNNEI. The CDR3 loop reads CASSEYGRGDTEAFF. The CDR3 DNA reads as TGTGCCAGCAGTGAATACGGTCGCGGAGACACTGAAGCTTTCTTT.

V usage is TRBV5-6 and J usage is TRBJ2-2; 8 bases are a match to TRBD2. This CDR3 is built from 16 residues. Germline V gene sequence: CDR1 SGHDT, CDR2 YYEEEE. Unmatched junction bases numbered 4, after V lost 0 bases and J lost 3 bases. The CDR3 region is CASSLVLAGYTGELFF. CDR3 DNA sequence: TGTGCCAGCAGCTTGGTATTAGCGGGATACACCGGGGAGCTGTTTTTT.

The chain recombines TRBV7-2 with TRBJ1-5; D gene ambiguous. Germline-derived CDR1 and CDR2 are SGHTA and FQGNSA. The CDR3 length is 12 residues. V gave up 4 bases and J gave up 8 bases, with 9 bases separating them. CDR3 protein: CASSSSGKPQHF. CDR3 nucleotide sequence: TGTGCCAGCAGCTCCTCGGGGAAGCCCCAGCATTTT.

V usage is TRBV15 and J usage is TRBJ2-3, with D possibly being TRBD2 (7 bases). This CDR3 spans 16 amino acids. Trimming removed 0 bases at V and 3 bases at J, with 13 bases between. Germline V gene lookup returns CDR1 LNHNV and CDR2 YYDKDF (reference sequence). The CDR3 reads CATSRDTGRGTDTQYF. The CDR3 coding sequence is TGTGCCACCAGCAGAGATACGGGGAGGGGGACAGATACGCAGTATTTT.

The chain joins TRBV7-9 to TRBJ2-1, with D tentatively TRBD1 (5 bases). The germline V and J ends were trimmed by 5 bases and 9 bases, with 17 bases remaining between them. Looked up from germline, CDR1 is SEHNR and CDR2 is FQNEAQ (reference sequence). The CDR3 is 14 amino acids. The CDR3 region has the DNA TGTGCCAGCAGCCAACAGGCAAGAGGAAGTGAGCAGTTCTTC. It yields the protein CASSQQARGSEQFF.